Below are 24 T cell receptor beta chains sequenced from a single sample in a study of OX40 agonist ivuxolimab in advanced cancers. Sequenced by immunoSEQ multiplex PCR; TCRdb stores in-frame clones only, minus some. In the table there are about 25,000 clones, around 90% of which are singletons. The source material was CD4+ or CD8+ T cells sorted from blood, sampled in a trial of the OX40 agonist ivuxolimab. Receptor source: an adult with an advanced solid tumor such as melanoma, head and neck, liver or kidney cancer.

The chain combines TRBV28 with TRBJ1-2; D gene unclear. The CDR3 extends over 17 amino acids. Germline values: CDR1 MDHEN, CDR2 SYDVKM. Trimming removed 5 bases at V and 5 bases at J, with 24 bases between. The CDR3, as DNA: TGTGCCAGCAGTACGAGTGGCCGTGTGTCGGGATTTTATGGCTACACCTTC. Translation gives CASSTSGRVSGFYGYTF.

The chain employs TRBV7-2 and TRBJ1-3; 8 nucleotides align to TRBD1. This CDR3 has 15 residues. V lost 7 bases to trimming and J lost 2 bases; unmatched junction nucleotides: 7. The germline gives CDR1 SGHTA, CDR2 FQGNSA. DNA of the CDR3: TGTGCCAGCAACCCTCAGGGGGCTGCTGGAAACACCATATATTTT. Its protein product is CASNPQGAAGNTIYF.

This clone was found once. This chain connects TRBV15 to TRBJ1-5; D not certain. V lost 0 bases to trimming and J lost 2 bases, with 5 bases between them. Germline assignment: CDR1 LNHNV and CDR2 YYDKDF (reference sequence). This CDR3 has 14 residues. In DNA, the CDR3 is TGTGCCACCAGCAGAGAGGCCGGCAATCAGCCCCAGCATTTT. Translating gives CATSREAGNQPQHF.

The CDR3 bases are TGTGCCAGCAGTTACTCAGGGGGGCTTAATTCACCCCTCCACTTT. Translated, it gives CASSYSGGLNSPLHF. The genes are TRBV6-5 and TRBJ1-6, with a possible D match to TRBD1 (6 bases). Trimming took off 0 bases at V and 6 bases at J, with 9 bases between the two ends. Germline values: CDR1 MNHEY, CDR2 SVGAGI. The CDR3 totals 15 residues.

This sequence joins TRBV5-8 and TRBJ2-5; TRBD2 matches at 13 bases. The CDR3 loop spans 17 amino acids. CDR1 is SGHTS, CDR2 YDEGEE, per germline. Trimming removed 6 bases from V and 1 base from J; junction bases left unmatched: 9. CDR3 loop: CASTLGTSGTSQETQYF. For the CDR3, the DNA is TGTGCCAGCACCCTAGGGACTAGCGGGACCTCCCAAGAGACCCAGTACTTC. Looking up the rest from reference TRBV5-8 and TRBJ2-5 gives the full variable domain: EAGVTQSPTHLIKTRGQQATLRCSPISGHTSVYWYQQALGLGLQFLLWYDEGEERNRGNFPPRFSGRQFPNYSSELNVNALELEDSALYLCASTLGTSGTSQETQYFGPGTRLLVL.

This clone appeared a single time. The CDR3 loop reads CASRRGGQTSTDTQYF. CDR3 DNA: TGTGCCAGCAGGCGAGGTGGACAGACCTCCACAGATACGCAGTATTTT. This chain connects TRBV27 to TRBJ2-3, with a tentative D call TRBD1 (6 bases). CDR1 and CDR2 (germline): MNHEY, SMNVEV (reference sequence). With 6 bases removed from V and 2 bases from J, the gap between germline ends came to 18 bases. The CDR3 sequence is 16 residues long.

This sequence joins TRBV21-1 and TRBJ2-3; the table's TRBD2 call for D was not verified on the DNA. TRBV21-1 represents a pseudogene. The CDR3 sequence is 15 residues long. CDR3 nucleotide sequence: TGTGCCAGCAACAAAGTAGCGGGAGCAGCAGATACGCAGTATTTT. As protein: CASNKVAGAADTQYF.

In this sample, this clone turned up once. The chain joins TRBV6-5 to TRBJ1-2; D unresolved. The CDR3 covers 13 residues. V lost 2 bases to trimming and J lost 1 base, with 5 bases between them. Germline lookup yields CDR1 MNHEY and CDR2 SVGAGI. CDR3 nucleotides: TGTGCCAGCAGTTACGAGGTTAACTATGGCTACACCTTC. Its protein is CASSYEVNYGYTF.

V gene TRBV19 combines with J gene TRBJ2-7, with D possibly TRBD2 on 5 matching bases. The CDR3 is made up of 13 amino acids. V lost 3 bases and J 3 bases, leaving 9 bases between the germline ends. CDR1 and CDR2 (germline): LNHDA, SQIVND (reference sequence). CDR3: CASSIGENYEQYF. The CDR3 bases are TGTGCCAGTAGTATCGGGGAGAACTACGAGCAGTACTTC.

This chain joins TRBV7-6 and TRBJ2-5; TRBD2 might be the D (7 bases). Germline CDR1 reads SGHVS; CDR2 reads FNYEAQ. The CDR3 consists of 15 residues. Trimming pared 5 bases from V and 5 bases from J, leaving 18 bases between. The CDR3 DNA is TGTGCCAGCAGCCTCTACCGAGGGGGGGGTGAGACCCAGTACTTC. This sequence encodes CASSLYRGGGETQYF.

The genes are TRBV7-3 and TRBJ2-3; 8 bases agree with TRBD2. CDR3 size: 13 residues. CDR1 and CDR2 from the germline V gene are SGHTA and FQGTGA. V shed 2 bases, J shed 5 bases, and the junction held 0 bases outside the gene matches. CDR3 sequence (DNA): TGTGCCAGCAGCTTACTAGCGGGAGATACGCAGTATTTT. As protein: CASSLLAGDTQYF.

The rearrangement uses TRBV6-4 and TRBJ2-7; 11 nucleotides align to TRBD2. The CDR3 is made up of 16 amino acids. Unmatched junction bases numbered 3, after V lost 0 bases and J lost 2 bases. Germline-derived CDR1 and CDR2 are MRHNA and SNTAGT. In DNA, the CDR3 is TGTGCCAGCAGTGACTCGGTAGCGGGAGGGCCCTACGAGCAGTACTTC. As protein: CASSDSVAGGPYEQYF.

The chain uses TRBV5-4 and TRBJ2-2; 13 bases agree with TRBD2. There are 18 residues in the CDR3. Trimming removed 4 bases from V and 4 bases from J; junction bases left unmatched: 10. In germline, CDR1 is SGHNT, CDR2 YYREEE (reference sequence). The DNA for the CDR3 is TGTGCCAGCAGCCCCTGGGGACTAGCGGGGAAGAGCACCGGGGAGCTGTTTTTT. This encodes CASSPWGLAGKSTGELFF.

The rearrangement links TRBV13 to TRBJ2-5, with 9 bases that match TRBD2. CDR1 is PRHDT and CDR2 is FYEKMQ in the germline V gene (reference sequence). The CDR3 totals 16 residues. V lost 4 bases to trimming and J lost 5 bases; unmatched junction nucleotides: 11. The CDR3 DNA is TGTGCCAGCAGCTCCCGACTAGCGGAGGGTGGGGAGACCCAGTACTTC. This encodes CASSSRLAEGGETQYF.

The rearrangement links TRBV5-6 to TRBJ1-5; D remains unclear. Germline CDR1 SGHDT, CDR2 YYEEEE. Trimming removed 4 bases from V and 4 bases from J, with 9 bases in between. The CDR3 sequence is 13 residues long. This chain's CDR3 is CASSPQMNQPQHF. CDR3 nucleotide sequence: TGTGCCAGCAGCCCCCAGATGAATCAGCCCCAGCATTTT.

The CDR3 protein is CASSWGQSNTEAFF. Here the CDR3 DNA reads TGCGCCAGCAGCTGGGGACAGTCGAACACTGAAGCTTTCTTT. The chain employs TRBV5-1 and TRBJ1-1, with TRBD1 matching 7 bases. V lost 3 bases, J lost 1 base, and 3 bases stayed unmatched. This CDR3 region has 14 residues. Germline assignment: CDR1 SGHRS and CDR2 YFSETQ.

This clone was detected only once. The rearrangement joins TRBV27 to TRBJ2-1; 14 bases match TRBD2. The CDR3 sequence is 16 residues long. Germline-derived CDR1 and CDR2 are MNHEY and SMNVEV (reference sequence). V was pared by 4 bases and J by 4 bases, with 3 bases of the junction left unmatched. For the CDR3, the DNA is TGTGCCAGCAGTTCAGGACTAGCGGGGGGATACAATGAGCAGTTCTTC. Translated: CASSSGLAGGYNEQFF.

In this sample, this clone turned up once. The CDR3 reads CASNTGADTQYF. The CDR3 coding sequence is TGTGCCAGCAACACAGGGGCAGATACGCAGTATTTT. The chain employs TRBV5-4 and TRBJ2-3; 7 bases agree with TRBD1. Germline loops: CDR1 SGHNT, CDR2 YYREEE (reference sequence). Trimming at V came to 6 bases and at J to 4 bases, leaving 2 bases not matched to a gene. This CDR3 contains 12 residues.

V and J are TRBV2 and TRBJ1-1; D uncertain. Germline values: CDR1 SNHLY, CDR2 FYNNEI. This CDR3 comprises 14 residues. Trimming shortened V by 7 bases and J by 3 bases, and 15 bases separated the two germline ends. The CDR3 here is CASKKGPKDTEAFF. The CDR3 nucleotides are TGTGCCAGCAAGAAAGGGCCGAAGGACACTGAAGCTTTCTTT.

The V gene is TRBV7-6, the J gene TRBJ2-3; 7 bases align to TRBD2. There are 14 residues in the CDR3. Germline trimming cut 5 bases from V and 2 bases from J; bases unmatched to any gene: 4. Germline V gene sequence: CDR1 SGHVS, CDR2 FNYEAQ. The CDR3 reads CASSPTSLTDTQYF. The CDR3 DNA reads as TGTGCCAGCAGCCCGACTAGCCTCACAGATACGCAGTATTTT.

The rearrangement links TRBV6-1 to TRBJ2-1; 9 positions match TRBD2. Germline CDR1 MNHNS, CDR2 SASEGT. Losses at the gene ends were 2 bases for V and 5 bases for J; bases not matched to a gene: 10. This CDR3 has 17 amino acids. CDR3 residues: CASSEHPLAGGHNEQFF. The CDR3 DNA reads TGTGCCAGCAGTGAACACCCCTTGGCGGGGGGGCACAATGAGCAGTTCTTC.

This clone has a single count. The chain joins TRBV5-6 to TRBJ2-4; D possibly corresponds to TRBD1 (6 bases). Germline V gene lookup returns CDR1 SGHDT and CDR2 YYEEEE. CDR3 length: 19 residues. With 0 bases removed from V and 4 bases from J, the gap between germline ends came to 23 bases. The DNA for the CDR3 is TGTGCCAGCAGCTTGGCCGGCTTTAAATCGCGGACAGCTAAAAACATTCAGTACTTC. Residues: CASSLAGFKSRTAKNIQYF. The full variable domain, completed using reference TRBV5-6 and TRBJ2-4, is DAGVTQSPTHLIKTRGQQVTLRCSPKSGHDTVSWYQQALGQGPQFIFQYYEEEERQRGNFPDRFSGHQFPNYSSELNVNALLLGDSALYLCASSLAGFKSRTAKNIQYFGAGTRLSVL.

CDR3 loop: CASSPTERSYEQYF. The CDR3 region has the DNA TGCGCCAGCAGCCCTACCGAACGGAGCTACGAGCAGTACTTC. The chain couples TRBV4-1 to TRBJ2-7, with D hard to call. Germline CDR1 and CDR2: MGHRA and YSYEKL. Trimming pared 4 bases from V and 3 bases from J, leaving 13 bases between. This CDR3 has 14 residues.

The V and J genes are TRBV5-6 and TRBJ2-1; tentatively, D is TRBD1 or TRBD2 (5 bases each). Germline V gene data show CDR1 as SGHDT and CDR2 as YYEEEE. V lost 3 bases to trimming and J lost 9 bases, with 13 bases between them. The CDR3 runs 13 residues. CDR3 in amino acids: CASSWDHLGEQFF. The CDR3 bases are TGTGCCAGCAGCTGGGACCACCTGGGTGAGCAGTTCTTC. Using reference TRBV5-6 and TRBJ2-1 for the parts outside the CDR3, the full variable domain is DAGVTQSPTHLIKTRGQQVTLRCSPKSGHDTVSWYQQALGQGPQFIFQYYEEEERQRGNFPDRFSGHQFPNYSSELNVNALLLGDSALYLCASSWDHLGEQFFGPGTRLTVL.